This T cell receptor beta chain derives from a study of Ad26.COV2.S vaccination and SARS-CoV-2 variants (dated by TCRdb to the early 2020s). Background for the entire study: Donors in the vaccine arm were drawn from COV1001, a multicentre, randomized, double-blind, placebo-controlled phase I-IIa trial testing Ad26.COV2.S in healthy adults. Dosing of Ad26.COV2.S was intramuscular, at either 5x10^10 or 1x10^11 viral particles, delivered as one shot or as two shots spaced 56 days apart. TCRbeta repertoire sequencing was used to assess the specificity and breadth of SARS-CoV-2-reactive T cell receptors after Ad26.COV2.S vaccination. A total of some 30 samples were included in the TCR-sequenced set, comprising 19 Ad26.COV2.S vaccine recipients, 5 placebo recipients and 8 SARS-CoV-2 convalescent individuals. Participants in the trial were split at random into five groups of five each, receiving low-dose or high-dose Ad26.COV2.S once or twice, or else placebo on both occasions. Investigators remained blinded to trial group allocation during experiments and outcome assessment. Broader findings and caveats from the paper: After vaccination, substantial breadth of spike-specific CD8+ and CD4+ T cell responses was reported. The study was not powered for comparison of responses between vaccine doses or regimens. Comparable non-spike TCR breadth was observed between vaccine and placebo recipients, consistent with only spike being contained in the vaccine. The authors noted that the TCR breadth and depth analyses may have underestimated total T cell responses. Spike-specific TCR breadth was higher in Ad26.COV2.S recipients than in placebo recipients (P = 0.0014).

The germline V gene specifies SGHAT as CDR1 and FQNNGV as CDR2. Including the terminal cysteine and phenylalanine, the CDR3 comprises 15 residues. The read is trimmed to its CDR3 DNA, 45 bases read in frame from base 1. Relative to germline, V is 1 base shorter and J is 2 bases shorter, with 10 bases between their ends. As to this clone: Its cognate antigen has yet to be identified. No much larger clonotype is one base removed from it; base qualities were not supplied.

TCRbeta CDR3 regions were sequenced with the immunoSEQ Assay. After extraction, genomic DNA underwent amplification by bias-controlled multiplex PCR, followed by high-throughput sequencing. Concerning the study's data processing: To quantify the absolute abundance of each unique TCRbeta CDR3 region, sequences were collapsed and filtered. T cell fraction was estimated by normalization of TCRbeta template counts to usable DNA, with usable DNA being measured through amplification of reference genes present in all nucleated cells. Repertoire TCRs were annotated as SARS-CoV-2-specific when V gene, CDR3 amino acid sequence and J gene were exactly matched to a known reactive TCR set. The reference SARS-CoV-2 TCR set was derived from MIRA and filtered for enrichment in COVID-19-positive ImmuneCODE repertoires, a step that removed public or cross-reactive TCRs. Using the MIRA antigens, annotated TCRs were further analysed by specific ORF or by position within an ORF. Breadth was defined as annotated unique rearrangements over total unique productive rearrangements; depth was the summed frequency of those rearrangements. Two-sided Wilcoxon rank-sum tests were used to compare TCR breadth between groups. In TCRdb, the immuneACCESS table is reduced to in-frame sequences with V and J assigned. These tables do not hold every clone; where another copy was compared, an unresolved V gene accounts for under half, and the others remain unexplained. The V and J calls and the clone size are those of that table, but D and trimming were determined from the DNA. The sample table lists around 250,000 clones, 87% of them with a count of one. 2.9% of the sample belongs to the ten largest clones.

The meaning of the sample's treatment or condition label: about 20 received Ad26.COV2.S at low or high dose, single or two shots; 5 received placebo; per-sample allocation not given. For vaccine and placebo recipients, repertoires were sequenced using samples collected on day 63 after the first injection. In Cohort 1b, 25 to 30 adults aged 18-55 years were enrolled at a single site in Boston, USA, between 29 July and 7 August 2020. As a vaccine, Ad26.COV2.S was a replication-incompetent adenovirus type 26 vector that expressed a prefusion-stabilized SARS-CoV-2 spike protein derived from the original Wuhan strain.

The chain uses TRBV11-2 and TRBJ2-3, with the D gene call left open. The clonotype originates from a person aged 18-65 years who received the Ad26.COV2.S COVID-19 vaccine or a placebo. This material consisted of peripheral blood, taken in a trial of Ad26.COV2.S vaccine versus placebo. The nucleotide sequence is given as TGTGCCAGCAGCTTAGTTGGCGGAACCACAGATACGCAGTATTTT. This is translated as CASSLVGGTTDTQYF.